Each of the 32 T cell receptor beta chains below was sequenced from the same sample in a study of tissue T cells after allogeneic stem cell transplantation. Sequenced by immunoSEQ multiplex PCR; TCRdb stores in-frame clones only, minus some. The table shows fewer than 7,500 clones, with 76% occurring only once. This sample comprised blood, obtained before transplantation. These receptors came from a man between 35 and 75 years old who later had graft-versus-host disease after an allogeneic stem cell transplant.

This chain uses TRBV6-5 with TRBJ2-7; the match to TRBD1 covers 7 bases. V lost 11 bases and J lost 2; bases outside the gene matches: 12. The CDR3 has 14 residues. Germline V CDR1 and CDR2: MNHEY, SVGAGI. The CDR3 protein is CAGKRGTEAYEQYF. CDR3 nucleotide sequence: TGTGCCGGAAAAAGGGGGACAGAGGCCTACGAGCAGTACTTC.

This chain uses TRBV19 with TRBJ1-1; D call uncertain. V was pared by 7 bases and J by 2 bases, with 11 bases between. CDR1 and CDR2 from the germline V gene are LNHDA and SQIVND (reference sequence). This CDR3 contains 13 residues. In DNA, the CDR3 is TGTGCCAGTACTCCGGGAAGTAACACTGAAGCTTTCTTT. It encodes CASTPGSNTEAFF.

The CDR3 reads CASSLKGISYNEQFF. CDR3 nucleotide sequence: TGTGCCAGCAGTTTAAAGGGAATCTCCTACAATGAGCAGTTCTTC. The rearrangement joins TRBV28 to TRBJ2-1; D is uncertain. The CDR3 spans 15 residues. V gave up 2 bases and J gave up 0 bases, with 8 bases separating them. Germline CDR1 MDHEN, CDR2 SYDVKM.

Here the CDR3 reads CASSLAFQGLSYNEQFF. The CDR3 DNA sequence: TGCGCCAGCAGCTTGGCCTTTCAAGGCCTATCCTACAATGAGCAGTTCTTC. V and J are TRBV5-1 and TRBJ2-1; D not certain. Deletions cut 0 bases from V and 1 base from J, with 14 bases between. The CDR3 loop spans 17 amino acids. CDR1 is SGHRS and CDR2 is YFSETQ in the germline V gene.

This clone was recorded once. The J gene is TRBJ1-4, the V gene TRBV7-9; D unclear. This CDR3 spans 11 amino acids. The V and J ends lost 4 bases and 5 bases respectively, with 2 bases between them. Germline CDR1 is SEHNR and CDR2 is FQNEAQ (reference sequence). CDR3 in amino acids: CASSYNEKLFF. Here the CDR3 DNA reads TGTGCCAGCAGCTACAATGAAAAACTGTTTTTT.

This chain uses TRBV9 with TRBJ1-2; D remains ambiguous. V was clipped by 1 base and J by 3 bases, with 7 bases between them. This CDR3 region has 13 residues. Germline V CDR1 and CDR2: SGDLS, YYNGEE. In DNA, the CDR3 is TGTGCCAGCAGCGTACGGGTAGACTATGGCTACACCTTC. Translating gives CASSVRVDYGYTF. The full variable domain, completed using reference TRBV9 and TRBJ1-2, is DSGVTQTPKHLITATGQRVTLRCSPRSGDLSVYWYQQSLDQGLQFLIQYYNGEERAKGNILERFSAQQFPDLHSELNLSSLELGDSALYFCASSVRVDYGYTFGSGTRLTVV.

The J gene is TRBJ2-1, the V gene TRBV10-1; D not certain. Trimming removed 0 bases from V and 8 bases from J, with 11 bases in between. Germline V CDR1 and CDR2: WNHNN, SYGVQD (reference sequence). The CDR3 runs 14 residues. CDR3 nucleotides: TGCGCCAGCAGTGAGTCGTCGGCGACCCATGAGCAGTTCTTC. Protein product: CASSESSATHEQFF.

The chain carries TRBV5-4 and TRBJ2-5; a possible D gene is TRBD1 (7 bases). V lost 1 base to trimming and J lost 7 bases, with 14 bases between them. This CDR3 spans 14 amino acids. Germline CDR1 SGHNT, CDR2 YYREEE (reference sequence). This CDR3 reads CASSLQGQEGTQYF. The CDR3 DNA is TGTGCCAGCAGCTTGCAAGGACAGGAGGGGACCCAGTACTTC.

The J gene is TRBJ2-7, the V gene TRBV27, with D possibly matching TRBD2 (5 bases). With 8 bases removed from V and 0 bases from J, the gap between germline ends came to 8 bases. Germline-derived CDR1 and CDR2 are MNHEY and SMNVEV (reference sequence). The CDR3 extends over 12 amino acids. The CDR3 bases are TGTGCCAGCTCTACTAGCTCCTACGAGCAGTACTTC. Translation gives CASSTSSYEQYF.

This sequence joins TRBV9 and TRBJ2-7; 13 nucleotides align to TRBD2. Looked up from germline, CDR1 is SGDLS and CDR2 is YYNGEE. After removal of 2 bases from V and 2 bases from J, the junction contained 4 bases not matched to a gene. This CDR3 spans 16 amino acids. As DNA, the CDR3 is TGTGCCAGCAGCGTTTCAGGACTAGCGGGAGCCTACGAGCAGTACTTC. Encoded protein: CASSVSGLAGAYEQYF.

A single count supports this clone. Other DNA sequences in the same sample also yield this CDR3. V usage is TRBV5-1 and J usage is TRBJ2-2; tentatively, D is TRBD1 (8 bases). V shed 2 bases and J shed 5 bases, with 13 bases lying between them. Germline V gene data show CDR1 as SGHRS and CDR2 as YFSETQ. This CDR3 has 15 residues. The CDR3 sequence: CASSFTGGGTGELFF. In DNA, the CDR3 is TGCGCCAGCAGCTTTACAGGGGGGGGTACCGGGGAGCTGTTTTTT.

The J gene is TRBJ1-6, the V gene TRBV6-1, with D hard to call. Germline CDR1 and CDR2: MNHNS and SASEGT. The CDR3 has 14 residues. The V end was cut by 3 bases, the J end by 8 bases, with 11 bases between. The CDR3 reads CASSEVDRHSPLHF. The CDR3 DNA reads as TGTGCCAGCAGTGAGGTGGATCGGCATTCACCCCTCCACTTT.

The chain is built from TRBV28 and TRBJ2-5, with a weak D call TRBD2 (6 bases). The germline V gene has CDR1 MDHEN and CDR2 SYDVKM. The length of the CDR3 is 16 residues. The germline V and J ends were trimmed by 5 bases and 0 bases, with 16 bases remaining between them. CDR3 protein: CASSPLGAGNQETQYF. CDR3 in DNA: TGTGCCAGCAGTCCCCTAGGGGCGGGGAACCAAGAGACCCAGTACTTC.

CDR3: CAWSAAGGVANEKLFF. CDR3 DNA sequence: TGTGCCTGGAGTGCCGCCGGGGGGGTGGCTAATGAAAAACTGTTTTTT. The gene calls are TRBV30 and TRBJ1-4; weak D call: TRBD1 (5 bases). V dropped 1 base and J dropped 3 bases, with 15 bases sitting between them. Germline V gene lookup returns CDR1 GTSNPN and CDR2 SVGIG (reference sequence). The CDR3 loop spans 16 amino acids.

The V and J genes are TRBV6-5 and TRBJ1-3; D is uncertain. Germline V gene sequence: CDR1 MNHEY, CDR2 SVGAGI. The V gene lost 10 bases and the J gene lost 0 bases, with 10 bases spanning the gap. The CDR3 consists of 13 residues. The CDR3 DNA follows: TGTGCCACCAAGCGGGGCTCTGGAAACACCATATATTTT. Protein sequence: CATKRGSGNTIYF.

The chain employs TRBV18 and TRBJ1-4; 7 bases line up with TRBD1. V dropped 0 bases and J dropped 0; count of bases not matched to a gene: 7. CDR1 and CDR2 from the germline V gene are KGHSH and LQKENI. This CDR3 has 18 amino acids. The CDR3 DNA reads TGTGCCAGCTCACCACCGTCTTCAGGGACAGCAACTAATGAAAAACTGTTTTTT. Encoded protein: CASSPPSSGTATNEKLFF.

This CDR3 is CASSQEMNTEAFF. The DNA for the CDR3 is TGTGCCAGCAGTCAGGAAATGAACACTGAAGCTTTCTTT. J is TRBJ1-1 and V is TRBV12-3 or TRBV12-4; D gene ambiguous. Trimming cost V 5 bases and J 0 bases, with 7 bases left between them. This CDR3 is built from 13 residues.

This chain links TRBV27 with TRBJ1-1; D unresolved. Between the trimmed V and J ends, which lost 5 bases and 7 bases, there was a span of 14 bases. The CDR3 is 13 residues long. Per the germline V gene, CDR1 is MNHEY and CDR2 is SMNVEV (reference sequence). DNA for the CDR3: TGTGCCAGCAGTAGTACGCCCCCCCTTGAAGCTTTCTTT. Translating it yields CASSSTPPLEAFF.

V and J are TRBV11-2 and TRBJ1-1; D is perhaps TRBD1 (5 bases). CDR1 and CDR2 from the germline V gene are SGHAT and FQNNGV. This CDR3 contains 15 residues. The V end lost 6 bases, the J end lost 4 bases, and 18 bases lay between the germline ends. The CDR3 reads CASSSLEGYGTEAFF. The DNA for the CDR3 is TGTGCCAGCAGTTCACTGGAGGGGTACGGCACTGAAGCTTTCTTT.

This chain uses TRBV27 with TRBJ2-6; D might be TRBD1 (5 bases). V lost 6 bases and J 0 bases, leaving 12 bases between the germline ends. The germline V gene encodes CDR1 MNHEY and CDR2 SMNVEV (reference sequence). The CDR3 runs 16 residues. The DNA of the CDR3 is TGTGCCAGCAGGGCGGACATTATCTCTGGGGCCAACGTCCTGACTTTC. Protein: CASRADIISGANVLTF.

V gene TRBV5-1 combines with J gene TRBJ2-2; 11 bases are shared with TRBD2. Trimming took 2 bases from V and 5 from J; bases not matched to a gene: 2. The CDR3 contains 15 residues. Per the germline V gene, CDR1 is SGHRS and CDR2 is YFSETQ. The CDR3 loop is CASSLGTSGTGELFF. CDR3 nucleotide sequence: TGCGCCAGCAGCTTAGGGACTAGCGGAACCGGGGAGCTGTTTTTT.

This clone showed up just a few times. The gene calls are TRBV9 and TRBJ1-3, with 7 bases lining up with TRBD1. The germline gives CDR1 SGDLS, CDR2 YYNGEE. J gave up 0 bases and V 4 bases, and 10 bases lay outside the gene matches. This CDR3 is 17 amino acids long. The CDR3 protein is CASSPPLDRNSGNTIYF. In DNA form, the CDR3 reads TGTGCCAGCAGCCCCCCTCTGGACAGGAACTCTGGAAACACCATATATTTT.

V and J are TRBV4-1 and TRBJ1-5, with D unclear. This CDR3 spans 13 amino acids. Germline CDR1 reads MGHRA; CDR2 reads YSYEKL. Trimming removed 1 base from V and 3 bases from J, with 4 bases in between. The CDR3 DNA reads as TGCGCCAGCAGCCAAGTGGCCAATCAGCCCCAGCATTTT. It encodes CASSQVANQPQHF.

The chain recombines TRBV11-2 with TRBJ2-7; either TRBD1 or TRBD2 may supply D (5 bases each). V lost 4 bases to trimming and J lost 2 bases, with 15 bases between them. The V gene's germline CDR1 is SGHAT and CDR2 FQNNGV. The CDR3 is 15 amino acids. The chain's CDR3 is CASSWNRDPTYEQYF. CDR3 nucleotides: TGTGCCAGCAGCTGGAACCGGGACCCCACCTACGAGCAGTACTTC.

The V and J genes are TRBV7-3 and TRBJ2-1; TRBD2 agrees at 11 bases. The CDR3 consists of 16 residues. Germline lookup yields CDR1 SGHTA and CDR2 FQGTGA. Trimming at V came to 4 bases and at J to 7 bases, leaving 9 bases not matched to a gene. CDR3 sequence (DNA): TGTGCCAGCAGCTCAAAGACTAGCGGGATATCGAATGAGCAGTTCTTC. Translation: CASSSKTSGISNEQFF.

This chain links TRBV6-1 with TRBJ2-7; 13 nucleotides agree with TRBD2. Germline CDR1 is MNHNS and CDR2 is SASEGT. The CDR3 length is 20 residues. After removal of 0 bases from V and 5 bases from J, the junction contained 16 bases not matched to a gene. CDR3 in amino acids: CASSEAFGLAGEWRYDEQYF. Written as DNA, the CDR3 is TGTGCCAGCAGTGAAGCCTTTGGACTAGCGGGAGAATGGCGATATGACGAGCAGTACTTC.

This clone was detected a few times. The chain is built from TRBV14 and TRBJ2-7, with TRBD1 identical over 9 bases. The CDR3 is made up of 15 amino acids. Per germline, CDR1 SGHDN and CDR2 FVKESK. The trim removed 0 bases at V and 3 bases at J, leaving 3 bases unmatched. The DNA of the CDR3 is TGTGCCAGCAGCCAAGAATGGGACAGGGACTACGAGCAGTACTTC. Amino acids: CASSQEWDRDYEQYF.

The genes are TRBV28 and TRBJ2-3, with 8 nucleotides matching TRBD2. Germline V gene sequence: CDR1 MDHEN, CDR2 SYDVKM. This CDR3 is built from 15 residues. The V segment lost 5 bases and the J segment 6 bases; nucleotides outside the gene matches: 10. CDR3 loop: CASSPNIAGTDTQYF. DNA for the CDR3: TGTGCCAGCAGTCCTAACATAGCGGGAACCGATACGCAGTATTTT.

This clone is a singleton in its sample. The chain has TRBV20-1 and TRBJ2-2; D is perhaps TRBD2 (6 bases). Germline V gene sequence: CDR1 DFQATT, CDR2 SNEGSKA (reference sequence). Trimming pared 3 bases from V and 6 bases from J, leaving 17 bases between. The CDR3 spans 15 residues. The CDR3 loop reads CSASFQAGPAGELFF. CDR3 DNA: TGCAGTGCTAGTTTCCAAGCGGGTCCAGCCGGGGAGCTGTTTTTT.

The rearrangement uses TRBV6-2 or TRBV6-3 and TRBJ1-5; D unresolved. Germline CDR1 is MNHEY and CDR2 is SVGEGT. Trimming stripped 6 bases from V and 7 bases from J, with 13 bases between. The CDR3 consists of 13 residues. CDR3 coding DNA: TGTGCCAGCAGCCCGCCTGTGGGACAGCCCCAGCATTTT. This translates into CASSPPVGQPQHF.

V is TRBV5-1 and J is TRBJ2-2, with 7 bases fitting TRBD2. Germline trimming cut 0 bases from V and 0 bases from J; bases unmatched to any gene: 2. CDR1 SGHRS and CDR2 YFSETQ come from the germline V gene. This CDR3 has 16 amino acids. The chain's CDR3 is CASSLATSANTGELFF. CDR3 nucleotide sequence: TGCGCCAGCAGCTTGGCAACTAGCGCGAACACCGGGGAGCTGTTTTTT.

This chain uses TRBV6-2 or TRBV6-3 with TRBJ2-5; D uncertain. CDR1 and CDR2 from the germline V gene are MNHEY and SVGEGT. This CDR3 comprises 12 residues. Trimming took 2 bases from V and 3 from J, leaving 4 bases between them. In DNA, the CDR3 is TGTGCCAGCAGTTACACAAAAGAGACCCAGTACTTC. As protein: CASSYTKETQYF.